The clone carrying this T cell receptor beta chain was counted only a few times. Its antigen is unidentified. This record belongs to a study of cytomegalovirus exposure and HLA in healthy donors. Study details: Later analysis reported that the roughly 120 validation repertoires shared the platform of the 500 to 750 first-cohort repertoires.

Study-level points and caveats: Researchers counted approximately 160 TCR beta chains as cytomegalovirus-associated. Reported performance of the classifier showed diagnosis of cytomegalovirus status with high specificity and sensitivity.

The method was immunoSEQ multiplex PCR; TCRdb's version includes in-frame clones alone and lacks a portion of them. The sample holds about 88,000 clones, 84% seen once. CDR3 length: 15 residues. The ends lost 6 bases at V and 3 bases at J; junction bases unmatched: 6. Germline-derived CDR1 and CDR2 are LNHDA and SQIVND (reference sequence). The source is a woman younger than 30 in good health and CMV-seropositive. This chain links TRBV19 with TRBJ2-7; TRBD2 matches at 12 bases. The material sequenced was PBMCs. The CDR3 reads CASSTLAGGLYEQYF. The CDR3 DNA reads as TGTGCCAGTAGCACACTAGCGGGGGGACTCTACGAGCAGTACTTC.